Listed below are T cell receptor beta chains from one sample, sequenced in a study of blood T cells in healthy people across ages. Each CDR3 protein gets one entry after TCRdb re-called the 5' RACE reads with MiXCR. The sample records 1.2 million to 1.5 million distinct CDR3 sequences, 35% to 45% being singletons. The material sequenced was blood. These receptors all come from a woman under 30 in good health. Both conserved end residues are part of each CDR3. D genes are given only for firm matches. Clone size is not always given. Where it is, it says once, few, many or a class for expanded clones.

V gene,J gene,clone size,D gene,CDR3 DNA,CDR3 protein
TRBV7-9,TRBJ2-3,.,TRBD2,TGTGCCAGCAGCTTGTGGTCTAGCGGGATGGGGTACACAGATACGCAGTATTTT,CASSLWSSGMGYTDTQYF
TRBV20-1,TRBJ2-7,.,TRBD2,TGCAGTGCTAGAGGGGGAGGGCGGTACGAGCAGTACTTC,CSARGGGRYEQYF
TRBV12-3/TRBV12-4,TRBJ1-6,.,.,TGTGTCAGCAGTTTAGATGGGCTTTCACCCCTCCACTTT,CVSSLDGLSPLHF
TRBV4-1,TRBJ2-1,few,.,TGCGCCAGCAGCCAAGATCCCGGGGCTAGCAGCTACAATGAGCAGTTCTTC,CASSQDPGASSYNEQFF
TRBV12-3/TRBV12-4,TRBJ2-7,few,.,TGTGCCAGCAGTGTCGACTTGTCTTCCTACGAGCAGTACTTC,CASSVDLSSYEQYF
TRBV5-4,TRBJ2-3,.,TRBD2,TGTGCCAGCAGCTTTGGGCGGGAGACAGATACGCAGTATTTT,CASSFGRETDTQYF
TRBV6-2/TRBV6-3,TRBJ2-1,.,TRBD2,TGTGCCAGCAGCATTAGCGGGGGAAGCTCCTACAATGAGCAGTTCTTC,CASSISGGSSYNEQFF
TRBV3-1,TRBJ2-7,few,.,TGTGCCAGCAGCCTCTCCTGGCAGGAACCCTACGAGCAGTACTTC,CASSLSWQEPYEQYF
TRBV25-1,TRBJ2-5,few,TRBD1,TGTGCCAGCAGTGAATACCAACAGGGGTCGGAGACCCAGTACTTC,CASSEYQQGSETQYF
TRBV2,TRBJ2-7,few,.,TGTGCCAGCAGCGGCGTAAGGGGGGTGATCGAGCAGTACTTC,CASSGVRGVIEQYF
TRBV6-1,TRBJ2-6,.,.,TGTGCCAGCCGCATGGGGGCGATTCTTCACCTGGGGGCCAACGTCCTGACTTTC,CASRMGAILHLGANVLTF
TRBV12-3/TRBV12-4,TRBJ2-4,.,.,TGTGCCAGCAGAAACCCAGCGTCCGTTCAGTACTTC,CASRNPASVQYF
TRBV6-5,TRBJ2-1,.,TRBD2,TGTGCCAGCGCCGCTGTTGGTGCGGGAGCCCATGAGCAGTTCTTC,CASAAVGAGAHEQFF
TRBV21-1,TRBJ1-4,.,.,TGTGCCAGCAGCAAAGTTTCAAGAAGTGAAAAACTGTTTTTT,CASSKVSRSEKLFF
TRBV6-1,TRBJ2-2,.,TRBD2,TGTGCCAGCACGGGACTAGCGGGGACGAACACCGGGGAGCTGTTTTTT,CASTGLAGTNTGELFF
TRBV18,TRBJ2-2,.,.,TGTGCCAGCTCACCAGCTGCTTTTGGCCCTAACACCGGGGAGCTGTTTTTT,CASSPAAFGPNTGELFF
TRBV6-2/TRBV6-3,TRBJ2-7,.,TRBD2,TGTGCCAGCAGATCTGGTGGGAGGGGCAGATACGAGCAGTACTTC,CASRSGGRGRYEQYF
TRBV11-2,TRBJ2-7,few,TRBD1,TGTGCCAGCAGCTTAAGAGGACAGGGGGCCGCCTACGAGCAGTACTTC,CASSLRGQGAAYEQYF
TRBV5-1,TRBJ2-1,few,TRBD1,TGCGCCAGCAGCAGGGGGACAGGGTCCAATGAGCAGTTCTTC,CASSRGTGSNEQFF
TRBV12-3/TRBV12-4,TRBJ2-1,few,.,TGTGCCAGCAGTTTAAGGCCGCACGTCAATGAGCAGTTCTTC,CASSLRPHVNEQFF
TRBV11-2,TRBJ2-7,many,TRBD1,TGTGCCAGCAGCCTAGGGGGCCTCGGGGAGCAGTACTTC,CASSLGGLGEQYF
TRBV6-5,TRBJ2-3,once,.,TGTGCCAGCTCGCCGGGACCGCAAGTAGGTACGCAGTATTTT,CASSPGPQVGTQYF
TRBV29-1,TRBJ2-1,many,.,TGCAGCACCTTTCCCAATGAGCAGTTCTTC,CSTFPNEQFF
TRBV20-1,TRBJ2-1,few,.,TGCAGTGCCGCCGAGGGCTCTAGGGAGCAGTTCTTC,CSAAEGSREQFF
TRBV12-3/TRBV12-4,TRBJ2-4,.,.,TGTGCCAGCAGACGTGGGGGCTTAAACATTCAGTACTTC,CASRRGGLNIQYF
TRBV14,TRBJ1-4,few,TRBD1,TGTGCCAGCAGCCAACTCACAGGGGATGAAAAACTGTTTTTT,CASSQLTGDEKLFF
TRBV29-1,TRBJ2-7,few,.,TGCAGCGTTGAAACAGGGACGCGGTACGAGCAGTACTTC,CSVETGTRYEQYF
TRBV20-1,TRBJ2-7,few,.,TGCAGTGCTAGTTCCGAGAACTACGAGCAGTACTTC,CSASSENYEQYF
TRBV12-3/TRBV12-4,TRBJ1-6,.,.,TGTGCCAGCAGGCTGCTCTCAACCGGGGCTGGAAATTCACCCCTCCACTTT,CASRLLSTGAGNSPLHF
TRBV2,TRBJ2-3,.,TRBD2,TGTGCCAGCAGACCTCTACTAGCGACGGGCACAGAGACGCAGTATTTT,CASRPLLATGTETQYF
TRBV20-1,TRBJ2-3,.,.,TGCAGTGCTAGCGCGGGGGCGCACACAGATACGCAGTATTTT,CSASAGAHTDTQYF
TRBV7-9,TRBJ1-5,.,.,TGTGCCAGCACCGAAACTGGCAATCAGCCCCAGCATTTT,CASTETGNQPQHF
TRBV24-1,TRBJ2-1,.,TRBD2,TGTGCCACCTCATCGGGAGGGGGTGAGCAGTTCTTC,CATSSGGGEQFF
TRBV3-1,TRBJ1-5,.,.,TGTGCCAGCAGCCAGGGGGAGATCAATCAGCCCCAGCATTTT,CASSQGEINQPQHF
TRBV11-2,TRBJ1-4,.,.,TGTGCCAGCAGCCCGAGGAGTGGTTTTCCTAATGAAAAACTGTTTTTT,CASSPRSGFPNEKLFF
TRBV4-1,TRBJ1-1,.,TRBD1,TGTACCAGCACGGTTAGAGGGACAGACGCGCCGGGCCGTGAAGCTTTCTTT,CTSTVRGTDAPGREAFF
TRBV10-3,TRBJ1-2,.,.,TGTGCCATCAGTGATCCATTATACTATGGCTACACCTTC,CAISDPLYYGYTF
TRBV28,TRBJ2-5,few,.,TGTGCCAGCAGTTTGAGGCGGCAGGGGCTTACTCAAGAGACCCAGTACTTC,CASSLRRQGLTQETQYF
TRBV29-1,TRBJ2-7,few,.,TGCAGCGTTGAAACGGGCCACGAGCAGTACTTC,CSVETGHEQYF
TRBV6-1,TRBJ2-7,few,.,TGTGCCGGGGGGTACAACGAGCAGTACTTC,CAGGYNEQYF
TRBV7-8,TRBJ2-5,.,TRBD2,TGTGCCAGCAGCTCTAGGACTAGCGGGAGTTCTCCTGAGCAGTACTTC,CASSSRTSGSSPEQYF
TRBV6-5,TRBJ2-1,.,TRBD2,TGTGCCAGCAGTCCGATAGCGGGATTCTACAATGAGCAGTTCTTC,CASSPIAGFYNEQFF
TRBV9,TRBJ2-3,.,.,TGTGCCAGCAGCCCAAGCACCGAGCAGGGGGATACGCAGTATTTT,CASSPSTEQGDTQYF
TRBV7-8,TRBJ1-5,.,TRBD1,TGTGCCAGCAGCCACAGGACAGGGACGGTGGGACCTCCGTATAGCAATCAGCCCCAGCATTTT,CASSHRTGTVGPPYSNQPQHF
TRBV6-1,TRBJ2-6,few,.,TGTGCCAGCAGTGAATCCCCCTCTGGGGCCAACGTCCTGACTTTC,CASSESPSGANVLTF
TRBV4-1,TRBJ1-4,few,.,TGCGCCAGCAGATCCCTTGGAGGAGAAAAACTGTTTTTT,CASRSLGGEKLFF
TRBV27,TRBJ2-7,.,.,TGTGCCAGCAGTTTATCAGGGAGGTTTGGACCCTACGAGCAGTACTTC,CASSLSGRFGPYEQYF
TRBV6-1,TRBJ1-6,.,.,TGTGCCAGCACCGGGACAAATAATTCACCCCTCCACTTT,CASTGTNNSPLHF
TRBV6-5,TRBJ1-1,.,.,TGTGCCAGCACCCACCCCCCAACAGGAGAGAACACTGAAGCTTTCTTT,CASTHPPTGENTEAFF
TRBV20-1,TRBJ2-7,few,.,TGCAGTGCTAGTGGTGGGAGGAGCTCCTACGAGCAGTACTTC,CSASGGRSSYEQYF
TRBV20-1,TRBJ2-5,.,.,TGCAGTGCTAGAGTAGGTCAACGAGAGACCCAGTACTTC,CSARVGQRETQYF
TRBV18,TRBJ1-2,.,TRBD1,TGTGCCAGCTCACCGGACAGGAAGGGCTACACCTTC,CASSPDRKGYTF
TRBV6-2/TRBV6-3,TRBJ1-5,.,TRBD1,TGTGCCAGCACCACGACAGGGAATAGTCAGCCCCAGCATTTT,CASTTTGNSQPQHF
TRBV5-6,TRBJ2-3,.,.,TGTGCCAGCAGCTTGGAGGGGGCTAGCGGCCCCAACACAGATACGCAGTATTTT,CASSLEGASGPNTDTQYF